This T cell receptor beta chain was found in a study of Graves' ophthalmopathy and Graves' hyperthyroidism. Study information: The blood sample was drawn at first diagnosis and before any treatment.

New diagnoses, under 2 months' duration, and ages 18 to 65 characterized the hyperthyroidism patients. The authors used Ficoll-Paque density gradient centrifugation to separate PBMCs. The input was around 9.9 ml of fresh peripheral blood. Amplification of the TCR beta CDR3 regions used RNA transcripts (as template). An opening RT-PCR round employed HTBI primers and preceded a second-round multiplex PCR. TCRdb ran MiXCR on the multiplex PCR reads and lists one entry per CDR3 protein. The sample lists a few hundred thousand distinct CDR3 sequences; 15% were seen once. This clonotype was counted ten times or more. Sequenced: peripheral blood. This TCR was sampled from a woman aged 18-35 years with stable Graves' hyperthyroidism.

The CDR3 reads CASSITGQTYGYTF. DNA for the CDR3: TGTGCCAGTAGTATAACAGGGCAGACCTATGGCTACACCTTC. J is TRBJ1-2 and V is TRBV19, with TRBD1 as a possible D gene (6 bases). The CDR3 spans 14 residues. CDR1 and CDR2 (germline): LNHDA, SQIVND (reference sequence). Trimming removed 2 bases at V and 4 bases at J, with 11 bases between.